The 27 T cell receptor beta chains below come from one sample, sequenced in a study of blood T cell repertoires in COVID-19. Clones were sequenced by immunoSEQ multiplex PCR, and TCRdb holds only the in-frame ones, with some missing. The table shows a few hundred thousand clones, with roughly 84% occurring only once. Sequences were obtained from peripheral blood. All receptors derive from a woman aged 50 to 65 with acute or convalescent COVID-19.

This chain links TRBV11-2 with TRBJ2-1; 9 bases map to TRBD2. From germline, CDR1 is SGHAT and CDR2 FQNNGV. This CDR3 has 14 residues. Unmatched junction bases numbered 5, after V lost 3 bases and J lost 8 bases. CDR3 protein: CASSFGGGAYEQFF. The CDR3 bases are TGTGCCAGCAGCTTCGGCGGGGGGGCCTATGAGCAGTTCTTC.

The chain couples TRBV4-1 to TRBJ1-2; possible D gene TRBD1, 6 bases. Per the germline V gene, CDR1 is MGHRA and CDR2 is YSYEKL. The CDR3 runs 16 residues. V lost 0 bases, J lost 8 bases, and 19 bases lay in between. CDR3 nucleotide sequence: TGCGCCAGCAGCCAAGACGTAAGCCAGGGGCGAAAAGGCTACACCTTC. It codes for CASSQDVSQGRKGYTF.

This sequence joins TRBV7-2 and TRBJ2-1; 15 bases are a match to TRBD2. CDR3 size: 18 residues. From germline, CDR1 is SGHTA and CDR2 FQGNSA. The J segment lost 10 bases and the V segment lost 5 bases, leaving 15 bases of the junction unmatched. CDR3 region: CASSSGEGLAGGPGEQFF. CDR3 sequence (DNA): TGTGCCAGCAGCAGCGGAGAAGGACTAGCGGGGGGGCCTGGGGAGCAGTTCTTC.

This clone was found many times. The rearrangement joins TRBV10-3 to TRBJ1-6; D is ambiguous. The CDR3 length is 14 residues. The germline V and J ends were trimmed by 3 bases and 9 bases, with 12 bases remaining between them. From germline, CDR1 is ENHRY and CDR2 SYGVKD. The CDR3 protein is CAISEAGNSSPLHF. DNA of the CDR3: TGTGCCATCAGTGAAGCGGGAAACAGTTCACCCCTCCACTTT.

This chain links TRBV7-2 with TRBJ2-7; 7 nucleotides line up with TRBD1. Germline V CDR1 and CDR2: SGHTA, FQGNSA. After removal of 6 bases from V and 3 bases from J, the junction contained 11 bases not matched to a gene. This CDR3 region has 15 residues. The CDR3: CASSPGTDSFYEQYF. The CDR3 DNA follows: TGTGCCAGCAGTCCCGGGACAGACTCTTTCTACGAGCAGTACTTC.

The chain uses TRBV18 and TRBJ1-2; D uncertain. The V end was cut by 0 bases, the J end by 2 bases, with 13 bases between. Germline CDR1 is KGHSH and CDR2 is LQKENI. The CDR3 totals 16 residues. The CDR3 reads CASSPPSLGSNYGYTF. CDR3 DNA sequence: TGTGCCAGCTCACCACCGAGTTTGGGCTCGAACTATGGCTACACCTTC.

This chain joins TRBV7-2 and TRBJ2-2, with D perhaps matching TRBD2 (6 bases). Trimming cost V 3 bases and J 6 bases, with 14 bases left between them. The CDR3 is 15 residues long. Germline V gene lookup returns CDR1 SGHTA and CDR2 FQGNSA. CDR3 sequence: CASSFHSGVAGELFF. CDR3 coding DNA: TGTGCCAGCAGCTTCCACTCGGGAGTCGCCGGGGAGCTGTTTTTT.

The rearrangement links TRBV9 to TRBJ2-1, with 9 bases aligning to TRBD2. With V trimmed by 3 bases and J by 2 bases, 3 bases remained unmatched. CDR1 is SGDLS, CDR2 YYNGEE, per germline. The CDR3 loop spans 15 amino acids. The CDR3 region is CASSAGTSPYNEQFF. CDR3 DNA: TGTGCCAGCAGCGCAGGGACTAGCCCCTACAATGAGCAGTTCTTC.

The chain joins TRBV18 to TRBJ2-1; TRBD2 matches 12 bases. With V trimmed by 6 bases and J by 7 bases, 7 bases remained unmatched. This CDR3 is built from 15 residues. Germline V lookup: CDR1 KGHSH, CDR2 LQKENI. The CDR3 sequence: CASSPSSGGANEQFF. The CDR3 DNA reads TGTGCCAGCTCCCCCTCTAGCGGGGGGGCAAATGAGCAGTTCTTC.

The chain uses TRBV5-1 and TRBJ1-1, with 7 positions matching TRBD1. This CDR3 comprises 15 residues. Per the germline V gene, CDR1 is SGHRS and CDR2 is YFSETQ. V lost 0 bases, J lost 0 bases, and 2 bases stayed unmatched. The CDR3 loop reads CASSLGGTVNTEAFF. The CDR3 DNA sequence: TGCGCCAGCAGCTTGGGCGGGACAGTGAACACTGAAGCTTTCTTT.

This chain links TRBV9 with TRBJ1-6; D not resolved. CDR3 length: 15 amino acids. CDR1 is SGDLS and CDR2 is YYNGEE in the germline V gene. V lost 4 bases, J lost 5 bases, and 13 bases lay in between. Here the CDR3 reads CASSPTTRDNSPLHF. In DNA form, the CDR3 reads TGTGCCAGCAGCCCGACGACGAGGGATAATTCACCCCTCCACTTT.

The chain employs TRBV20-1 and TRBJ2-2; possible D gene TRBD2, 5 bases. Germline CDR1 reads DFQATT; CDR2 reads SNEGSKA (reference sequence). The CDR3 is 15 amino acids. The germline V and J ends were trimmed by 3 bases and 5 bases, with 16 bases remaining between them. CDR3 nucleotides: TGCAGTGCTAGTTTCCCGGGAATACCGACCGGGGAGCTGTTTTTT. It is translated as CSASFPGIPTGELFF.

This clone appeared a few times. This chain joins TRBV5-4 and TRBJ1-1, with TRBD1 matching over 7 bases. J lost 3 bases, V lost 3 bases, and 2 bases had no gene match. The CDR3 contains 13 residues. Germline V gene data show CDR1 as SGHNT and CDR2 as YYREEE (reference sequence). This chain's CDR3 is CASSSGQYTEAFF. CDR3 in DNA: TGTGCCAGCAGCTCGGGACAGTACACTGAAGCTTTCTTT. Full variable domain (remainder filled in from reference TRBV5-4 and TRBJ1-1): ETGVTQSPTHLIKTRGQQVTLRCSSQSGHNTVSWYQQALGQGPQFIFQYYREEENGRGNFPPRFSGLQFPNYSSELNVNALELDDSALYLCASSSGQYTEAFFGQGTRLTVV.

This chain connects TRBV28 to TRBJ1-6, with 7 bases aligning to TRBD1. The CDR3 totals 15 residues. Germline V gene sequence: CDR1 MDHEN, CDR2 SYDVKM. V shed 6 bases and J 2 bases; nucleotides not matched to a gene: 4. CDR3 DNA: TGTGCCAGCAGGCCACAGGGGACCTATAATTCACCCCTCCACTTT. Translated: CASRPQGTYNSPLHF.

The V call is TRBV3-1 (or the pseudogene TRBV3-2), the J call TRBJ1-6; the match to TRBD1 covers 7 bases. Germline-derived CDR1 and CDR2 are LGHDT and YNNKEL (reference sequence). The CDR3 spans 15 residues. V shed 2 bases, J shed 7 bases, and the junction held 5 bases outside the gene matches. CDR3 DNA sequence: TGTGCCAGCAGCCAAAGAGGGGGCGAAAATTCACCCCTCCACTTT. Its translation: CASSQRGGENSPLHF.

This rearrangement joins TRBV24-1 to TRBJ2-7, with D possibly TRBD1 on 6 matching bases. Per germline, CDR1 KGHDR and CDR2 SFDVKD. The CDR3 runs 12 residues. The V end was cut by 12 bases, the J end by 0 bases, with 11 bases between. CDR3 loop: CAADRSSYEQYF. CDR3 bases: TGTGCCGCCGACAGGAGCTCCTACGAGCAGTACTTC.

This chain connects TRBV4-2 to TRBJ2-6, with TRBD2 matching 7 bases. Germline-derived CDR1 and CDR2 are LGHNA and YNFKEQ. The CDR3 sequence is 16 residues long. Trimming cost V 8 bases and J 0 bases; bases outside gene matches: 7. The CDR3 protein is CASAPAGSSGANVLTF. The CDR3 DNA sequence: TGTGCCAGCGCCCCAGCGGGAAGCTCTGGGGCCAACGTCCTGACTTTC.

J is TRBJ2-2 and V is TRBV3-1 (or the pseudogene TRBV3-2); 7 bases agree with TRBD2. Trimming cost V 0 bases and J 4 bases; bases outside gene matches: 8. CDR3 size: 17 residues. CDR1 is LGHDT and CDR2 is YNNKEL in the germline V gene (reference sequence). For the CDR3, the DNA is TGTGCCAGCAGCCAAGATCCCGGGACTATAACCACCGGGGAGCTGTTTTTT. This translates into CASSQDPGTITTGELFF.

The DNA of the CDR3 is TGCGCCAGCAGCCAGACAGGGGATACAGGAGAGACCCAGTACTTC. This translates into CASSQTGDTGETQYF. The gene calls are TRBV4-3 and TRBJ2-5, with TRBD1 identical over 8 bases. The V gene's germline CDR1 is LGHNA and CDR2 YSLEER. V lost 3 bases to trimming and J lost 4 bases; unmatched junction nucleotides: 7. The CDR3 has 15 amino acids.

This chain connects TRBV18 to TRBJ1-2; weak D call: TRBD1 (5 bases). The V gene's germline CDR1 is KGHSH and CDR2 LQKENI. The V gene lost 3 bases and the J gene lost 2 bases, with 13 bases spanning the gap. The CDR3 sequence is 15 residues long. Here the CDR3 reads CASSPAQGFNYGYTF. CDR3 bases: TGTGCCAGCTCACCGGCCCAGGGATTCAACTATGGCTACACCTTC.

The chain couples TRBV19 to TRBJ2-1; 7 positions agree with TRBD1. J was trimmed by 0 bases and V by 5 bases; bases with no gene match: 7. Germline V gene sequence: CDR1 LNHDA, CDR2 SQIVND (reference sequence). CDR3 length: 16 residues. CDR3 protein: CASSLNRGSSYNEQFF. The CDR3 DNA reads TGTGCCAGTAGTTTAAACAGGGGAAGCTCCTACAATGAGCAGTTCTTC.

This chain uses TRBV5-1 with TRBJ1-2; TRBD1 might be the D (5 bases). Germline values: CDR1 SGHRS, CDR2 YFSETQ. V dropped 0 bases and J dropped 5 bases, with 11 bases sitting between them. This CDR3 is 14 amino acids long. CDR3 residues: CASSLEAGVYGYTF. The DNA for the CDR3 is TGCGCCAGCAGCTTGGAGGCGGGGGTATATGGCTACACCTTC.

The V and J genes are TRBV4-1 and TRBJ2-7; D gene unclear. The CDR3 is made up of 17 amino acids. Trimming removed 1 base at V and 0 bases at J, with 16 bases between. Germline V gene data show CDR1 as MGHRA and CDR2 as YSYEKL. CDR3 DNA sequence: TGCGCCAGCAGCCAAGCTACTTGGTACACAGACTCCTACGAGCAGTACTTC. It encodes CASSQATWYTDSYEQYF.

This chain joins TRBV2 and TRBJ1-1; no definite D call. V was cut by 3 bases and J by 6 bases, with 8 bases left in between. CDR1 SNHLY and CDR2 FYNNEI come from the germline V gene. The CDR3 length is 12 residues. This CDR3 is CASSDSYAEAFF. DNA of the CDR3: TGTGCCAGCAGTGATTCCTACGCTGAAGCTTTCTTT.

The gene calls are TRBV19 and TRBJ1-5; 8 bases align to TRBD1. This CDR3 comprises 17 residues. Germline V lookup: CDR1 LNHDA, CDR2 SQIVND (reference sequence). V was pared by 3 bases and J by 1 base, with 8 bases of the junction left unmatched. CDR3 in amino acids: CASSMYTGGRSNQPQHF. DNA for the CDR3: TGTGCCAGTAGTATGTATACAGGGGGACGGAGCAATCAGCCCCAGCATTTT.

The chain joins TRBV4-2 to TRBJ2-3; 8 bases are a match to TRBD2. Germline V gives CDR1 LGHNA, CDR2 YNFKEQ. The CDR3 has 15 amino acids. J gave up 1 base and V 0 bases, and 0 bases lay outside the gene matches. CDR3 protein: CASSQELAGTDTQYF. The CDR3 nucleotides read TGTGCCAGCAGCCAAGAACTAGCGGGCACAGATACGCAGTATTTT.

The chain couples TRBV3-1 (or the pseudogene TRBV3-2) to TRBJ1-1; D remains unclear. V lost 8 bases and J lost 8, with 15 bases in between. CDR3 length equals 12 residues. CDR1 is LGHDT and CDR2 is YNNKEL in the germline V gene (reference sequence). The CDR3 sequence is CASRGPESEAFF. The CDR3 region has the DNA TGTGCCAGCCGCGGGCCCGAGAGCGAAGCTTTCTTT.